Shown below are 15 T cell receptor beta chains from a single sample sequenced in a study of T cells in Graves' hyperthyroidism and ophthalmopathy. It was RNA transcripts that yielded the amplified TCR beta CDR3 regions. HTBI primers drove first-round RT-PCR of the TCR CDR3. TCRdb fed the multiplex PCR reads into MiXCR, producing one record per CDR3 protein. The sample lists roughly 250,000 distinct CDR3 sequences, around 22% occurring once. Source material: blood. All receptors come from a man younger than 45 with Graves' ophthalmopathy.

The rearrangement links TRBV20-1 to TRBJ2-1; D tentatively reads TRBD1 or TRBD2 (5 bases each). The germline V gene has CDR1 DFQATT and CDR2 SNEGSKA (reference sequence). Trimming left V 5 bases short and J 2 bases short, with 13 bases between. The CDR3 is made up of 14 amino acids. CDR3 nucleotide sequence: TGCAGTGCTTCCCGGGACCTAACCTACAATGAGCAGTTCTTC. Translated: CSASRDLTYNEQFF.

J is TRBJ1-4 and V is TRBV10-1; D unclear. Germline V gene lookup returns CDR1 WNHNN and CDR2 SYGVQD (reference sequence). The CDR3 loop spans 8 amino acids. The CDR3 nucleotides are TGCGCGGGAGAAAAACTGTTTTTT. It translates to CAGEKLFF.

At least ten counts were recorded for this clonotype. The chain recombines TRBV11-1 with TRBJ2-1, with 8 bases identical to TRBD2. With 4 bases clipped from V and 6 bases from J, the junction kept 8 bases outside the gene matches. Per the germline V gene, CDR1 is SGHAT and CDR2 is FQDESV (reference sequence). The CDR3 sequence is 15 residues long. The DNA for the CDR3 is TGTGCCAGCAGCTCCTTAGCGGGGACCTCCAATGAGCAGTTCTTC. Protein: CASSSLAGTSNEQFF.

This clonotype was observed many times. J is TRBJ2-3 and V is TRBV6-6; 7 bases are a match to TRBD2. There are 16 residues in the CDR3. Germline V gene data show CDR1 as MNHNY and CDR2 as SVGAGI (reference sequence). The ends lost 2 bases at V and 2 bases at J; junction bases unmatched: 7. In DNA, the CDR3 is TGTGCCAGCAGTTACGGGCTAGCGGAAATCACAGATACGCAGTATTTT. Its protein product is CASSYGLAEITDTQYF.

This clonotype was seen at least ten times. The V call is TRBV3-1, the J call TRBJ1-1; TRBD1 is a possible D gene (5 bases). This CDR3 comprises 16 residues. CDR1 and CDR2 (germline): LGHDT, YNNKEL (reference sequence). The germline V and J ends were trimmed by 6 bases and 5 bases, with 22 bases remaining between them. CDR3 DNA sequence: TGTGCCAGCAGTTACGCCGGGGCCATCTCCGGGACTGAAGCTTTCTTT. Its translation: CASSYAGAISGTEAFF.

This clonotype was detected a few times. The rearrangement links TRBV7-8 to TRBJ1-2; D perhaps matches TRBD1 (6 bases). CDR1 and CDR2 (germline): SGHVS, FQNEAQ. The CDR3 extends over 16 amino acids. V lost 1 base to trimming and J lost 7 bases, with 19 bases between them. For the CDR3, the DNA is TGTGCCAGCAGCTTAGAGTTGATGGCAAGCAGGGGTGGCTACACCTTC. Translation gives CASSLELMASRGGYTF.

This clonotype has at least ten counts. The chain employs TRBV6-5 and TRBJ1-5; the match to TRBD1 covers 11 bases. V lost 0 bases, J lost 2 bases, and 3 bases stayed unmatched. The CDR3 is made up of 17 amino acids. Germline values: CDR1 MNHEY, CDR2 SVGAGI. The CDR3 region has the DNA TGTGCCAGCAGTTACTCGAGGACAGGGGGCGGCAATCAGCCCCAGCATTTT. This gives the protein CASSYSRTGGGNQPQHF.

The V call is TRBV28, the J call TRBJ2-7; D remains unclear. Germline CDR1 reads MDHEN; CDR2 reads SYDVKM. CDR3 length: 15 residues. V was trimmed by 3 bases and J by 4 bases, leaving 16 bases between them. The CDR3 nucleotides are TGTGCCAGCAGTTTGATCCCCGGCCTAGGGTACGAGCAGTACTTC. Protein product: CASSLIPGLGYEQYF. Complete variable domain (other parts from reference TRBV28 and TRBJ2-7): DVKVTQSSRYLVKRTGEKVFLECVQDMDHENMFWYRQDPGLGLRLIYFSYDVKMKEKGDIPEGYSVSREKKERFSLILESASTNQTSMYLCASSLIPGLGYEQYFGPGTRLTVT.

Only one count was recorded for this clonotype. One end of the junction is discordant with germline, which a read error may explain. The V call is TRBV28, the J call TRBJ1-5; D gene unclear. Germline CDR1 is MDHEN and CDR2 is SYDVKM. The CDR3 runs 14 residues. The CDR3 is CASSLFLQRQPKHF. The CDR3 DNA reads TGTGCCAGCAGTTTATTCCTGCAGAGGCAGCCCAAGCATTTT.

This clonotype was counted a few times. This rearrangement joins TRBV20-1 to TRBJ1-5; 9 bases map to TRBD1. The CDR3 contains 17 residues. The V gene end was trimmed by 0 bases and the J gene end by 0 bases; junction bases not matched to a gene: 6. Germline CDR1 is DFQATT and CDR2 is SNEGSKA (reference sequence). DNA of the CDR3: TGCAGTGCTAGAGATAAGGGACAGGGTTATAGCAATCAGCCCCAGCATTTT. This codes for CSARDKGQGYSNQPQHF.

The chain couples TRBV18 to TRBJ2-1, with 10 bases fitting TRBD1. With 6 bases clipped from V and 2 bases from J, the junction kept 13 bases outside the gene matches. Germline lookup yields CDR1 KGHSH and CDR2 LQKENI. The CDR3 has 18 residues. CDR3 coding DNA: TGTGCCAGCTCCCCGGGACAGGGGACGGGATTTACCTACAATGAGCAGTTCTTC. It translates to CASSPGQGTGFTYNEQFF.

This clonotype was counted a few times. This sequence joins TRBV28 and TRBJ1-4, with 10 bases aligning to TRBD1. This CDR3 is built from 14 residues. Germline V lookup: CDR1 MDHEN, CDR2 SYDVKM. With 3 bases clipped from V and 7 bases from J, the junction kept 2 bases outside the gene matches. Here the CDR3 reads CASSFGTGVEKLFF. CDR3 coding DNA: TGTGCCAGCAGTTTCGGGACAGGGGTTGAAAAACTGTTTTTT. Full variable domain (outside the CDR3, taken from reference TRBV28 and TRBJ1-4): DVKVTQSSRYLVKRTGEKVFLECVQDMDHENMFWYRQDPGLGLRLIYFSYDVKMKEKGDIPEGYSVSREKKERFSLILESASTNQTSMYLCASSFGTGVEKLFFGSGTQLSVL.

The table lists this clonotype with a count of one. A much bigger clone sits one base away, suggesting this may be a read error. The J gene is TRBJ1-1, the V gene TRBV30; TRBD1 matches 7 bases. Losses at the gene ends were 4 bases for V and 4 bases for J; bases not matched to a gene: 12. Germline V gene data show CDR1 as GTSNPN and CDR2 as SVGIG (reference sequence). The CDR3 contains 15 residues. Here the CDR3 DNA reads TGTGCCTGGACTAATTGGGACAGCTCGAGCACTGAAGCTTTCTTT. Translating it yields CAWTNWDSSSTEAFF.

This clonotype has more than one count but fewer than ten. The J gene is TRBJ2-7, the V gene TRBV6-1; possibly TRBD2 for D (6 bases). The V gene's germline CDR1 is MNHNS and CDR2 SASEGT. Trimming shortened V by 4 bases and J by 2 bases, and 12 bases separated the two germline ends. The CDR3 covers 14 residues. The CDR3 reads CASSALAGTYEQYF. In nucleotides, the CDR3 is TGTGCCAGCAGTGCACTAGCCGGGACCTACGAGCAGTACTTC.

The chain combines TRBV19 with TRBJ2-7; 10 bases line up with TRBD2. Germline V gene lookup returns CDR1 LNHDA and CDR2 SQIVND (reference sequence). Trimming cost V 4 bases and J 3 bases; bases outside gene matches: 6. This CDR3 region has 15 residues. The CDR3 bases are TGTGCCAGTAGTAGGACTCTAGCGGGGGACTACGAGCAGTACTTC. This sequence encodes CASSRTLAGDYEQYF.